Reported below is one T cell receptor beta chain. This clone came up a few times. No cognate antigen has been identified for it. No base-level quality is on record; no much larger clone is a single base apart. Baseline tumor tissue collected before treatment was sequenced to identify tumor-specific TCR clonotypes. Next-generation sequencing of T-cell receptor sequences was used to monitor peripheral T-cell lymphoma patients receiving frontline treatment on a trial. The data belong to a study of circulating tumor DNA in untreated peripheral T-cell lymphoma (dated by TCRdb to about 2021). Library creation used the immunoSEQ multiplex PCR assay. Here the immuneACCESS table is served through TCRdb, limited to in-frame sequences with V and J called. Missing clones are a known gap in these copies; in checked studies unresolved V genes cover under half, and the rest lacks a known reason. For this sample the table gives some 7,300 clones, of which about three quarters were detected only once. Approximately 15% of the sample lies in the top ten.

What the authors observed across the whole study: Tumor-specific clonotypes were identified in about 81% of patients, with identification achieved from roughly 90% of baseline tissues and roughly 67% of baseline serum samples.

This clonotype originated in a human donor with peripheral T-cell lymphoma. Sequenced material: tumor tissue.

This receptor has the CDR3 CASSYADGYTF. The DNA reads as follows: TGTGCCAGCAGTTACGCTGATGGCTACACCTTC. The chain links TRBV6-7 with TRBJ1-2; the D gene assignment is ambiguous. TRBV6-7 falls under the ORF class, with uncertain function. V is clipped by 2 bases and J by 6 bases, and the sequence between their germline boundaries is 4 bases long. The CDR3 runs 11 amino acids, cysteine and phenylalanine included. The CDR3 DNA has 33 bases and is translated from base 1.